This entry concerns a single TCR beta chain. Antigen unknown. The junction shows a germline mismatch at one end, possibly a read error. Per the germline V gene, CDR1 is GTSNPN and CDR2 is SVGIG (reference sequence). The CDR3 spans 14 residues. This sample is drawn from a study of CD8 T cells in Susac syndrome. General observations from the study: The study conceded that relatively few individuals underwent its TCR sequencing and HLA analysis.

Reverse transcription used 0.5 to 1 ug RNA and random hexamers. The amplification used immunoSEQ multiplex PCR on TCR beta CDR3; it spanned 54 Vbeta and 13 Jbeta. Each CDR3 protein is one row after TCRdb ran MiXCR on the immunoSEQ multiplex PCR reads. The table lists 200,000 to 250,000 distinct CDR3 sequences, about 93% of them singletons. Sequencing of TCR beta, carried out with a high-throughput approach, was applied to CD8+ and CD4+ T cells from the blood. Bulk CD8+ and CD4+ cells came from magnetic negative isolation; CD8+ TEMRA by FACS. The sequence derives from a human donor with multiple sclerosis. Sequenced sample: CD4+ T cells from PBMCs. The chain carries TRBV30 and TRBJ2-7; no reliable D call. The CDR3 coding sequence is TGTGCCTGGAGTCTACCCAATGGGCGACACGGCCCGGACTTC. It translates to CAWSLPNGRHGPDF.